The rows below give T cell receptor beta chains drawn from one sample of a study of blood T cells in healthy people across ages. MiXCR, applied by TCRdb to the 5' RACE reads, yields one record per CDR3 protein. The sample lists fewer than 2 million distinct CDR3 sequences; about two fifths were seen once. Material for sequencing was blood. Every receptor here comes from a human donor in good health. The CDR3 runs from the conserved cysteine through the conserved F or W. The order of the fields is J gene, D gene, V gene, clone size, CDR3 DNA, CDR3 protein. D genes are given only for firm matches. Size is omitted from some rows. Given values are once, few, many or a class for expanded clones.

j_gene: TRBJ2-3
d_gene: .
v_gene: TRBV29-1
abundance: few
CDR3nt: .
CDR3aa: CSVRGRQADTQYF

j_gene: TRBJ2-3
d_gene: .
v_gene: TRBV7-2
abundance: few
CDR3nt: TGTGCCAGCAGCATAGGGTTAACAGGACGAGATACGCAGTATTTT
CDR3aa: CASSIGLTGRDTQYF

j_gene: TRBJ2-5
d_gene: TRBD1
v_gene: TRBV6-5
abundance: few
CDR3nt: TGTGCCAGCAGTTACTCCGGGACAGCTGGACAAGAGACCCAGTACTTC
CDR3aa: CASSYSGTAGQETQYF

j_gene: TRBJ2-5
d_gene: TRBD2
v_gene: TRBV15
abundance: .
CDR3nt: TGTGCCACCAGCATCCGACTAGGCGGGGGGGAGACCCAGTACTTC
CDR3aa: CATSIRLGGGETQYF

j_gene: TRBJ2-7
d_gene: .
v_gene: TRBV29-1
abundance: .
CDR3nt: TGCAGCGTTGAGGGCAGGGGAACCGAGCAGTACTTC
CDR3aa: CSVEGRGTEQYF

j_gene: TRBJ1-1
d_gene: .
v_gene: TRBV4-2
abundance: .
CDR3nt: TGTGCCAGCGAGACCTCATCAGCCGCGGAGGGGTACACTAAAGCTTTCTTT
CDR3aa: CASETSSAAEGYTKAFF

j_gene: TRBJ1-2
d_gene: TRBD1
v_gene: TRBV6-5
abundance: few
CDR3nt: TGTGCCAGCAGTAAGAACAGGCCAGGGGGCGCGGAAGGCTACACCTTC
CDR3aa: CASSKNRPGGAEGYTF

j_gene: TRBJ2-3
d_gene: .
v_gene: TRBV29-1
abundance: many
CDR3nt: TGCAGTGCTACAGTTACTAGCACAGATACGCAGTATTTT
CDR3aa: CSATVTSTDTQYF

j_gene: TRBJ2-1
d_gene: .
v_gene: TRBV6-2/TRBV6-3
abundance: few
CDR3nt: TGTGCCAGCAGTTCCTCCCGTCAGGGTCGGACCTACCGCAATGAGCAGTTCTTC
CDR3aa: CASSSSRQGRTYRNEQFF

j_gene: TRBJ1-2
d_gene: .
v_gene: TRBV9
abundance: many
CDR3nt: TGTGCCAGCAGTCGGGGGCTGGGAAACTATGGCTACACCTTC
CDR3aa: CASSRGLGNYGYTF

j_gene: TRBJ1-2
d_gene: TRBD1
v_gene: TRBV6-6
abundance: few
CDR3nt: TGTGCCAGCAGTGCTCCGGGACAGGCCTCCTATGGCTACACCTTC
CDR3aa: CASSAPGQASYGYTF

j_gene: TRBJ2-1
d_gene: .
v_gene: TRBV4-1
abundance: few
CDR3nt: TGCGCCAGCAGCCAGGTCGGGGGTAGTTCGTTCTTC
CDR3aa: CASSQVGGSSFF

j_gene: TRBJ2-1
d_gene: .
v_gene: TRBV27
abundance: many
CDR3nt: TGTGCCAGCAGTTTTGGGGCGGGGTACAATGAGCAGTTCTTC
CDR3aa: CASSFGAGYNEQFF

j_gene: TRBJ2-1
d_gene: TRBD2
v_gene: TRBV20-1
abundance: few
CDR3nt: TGCAGTGCAGGGCGCGCCGGACTAGCTTACAATGAGCAGTTCTTC
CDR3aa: CSAGRAGLAYNEQFF

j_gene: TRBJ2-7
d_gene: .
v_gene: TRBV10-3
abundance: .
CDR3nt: TGTGCCATCAGTGAGTTGACAGCCTGGAGGGGCGAGCAGTACTTC
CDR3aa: CAISELTAWRGEQYF

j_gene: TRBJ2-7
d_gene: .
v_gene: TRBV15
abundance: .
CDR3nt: TGTGCCACCAGCAGGGAAGGGAGTTGCTACGAGCAGTACTTC
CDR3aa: CATSREGSCYEQYF

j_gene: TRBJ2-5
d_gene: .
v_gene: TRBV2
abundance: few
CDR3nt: TGTGTCAGCAGTAAGGGACTGTACGAACCGACCCAGTACTTC
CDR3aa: CVSSKGLYEPTQYF

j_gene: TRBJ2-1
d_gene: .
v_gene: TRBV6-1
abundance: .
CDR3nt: TGTGCCAGCAGTGGCGGACTCCGCTCCTACAATGAGCAGTTCTTC
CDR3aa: CASSGGLRSYNEQFF

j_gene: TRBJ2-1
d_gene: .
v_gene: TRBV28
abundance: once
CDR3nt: TGTGCCAGCAGTTTATTTGGGGAGGACGAACACAATGAGCAGTTCTTC
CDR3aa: CASSLFGEDEHNEQFF

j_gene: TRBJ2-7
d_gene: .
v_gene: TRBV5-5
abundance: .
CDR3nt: TGTGCCAGCAGCTCCTTGCAGGGCACTGGTGGTTACGAGCAGTACTTC
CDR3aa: CASSSLQGTGGYEQYF

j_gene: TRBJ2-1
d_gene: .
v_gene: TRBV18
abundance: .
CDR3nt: TGTGCCAGCTCACGGACCAAGATTGGAGGGTCACGATCCCATGAGCAGTTCTTC
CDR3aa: CASSRTKIGGSRSHEQFF

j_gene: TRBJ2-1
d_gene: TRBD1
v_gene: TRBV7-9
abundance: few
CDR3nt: TGTGCCAGCAGCCTCCGGGACAGGGATTACAATGAGCAGTTCTTC
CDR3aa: CASSLRDRDYNEQFF

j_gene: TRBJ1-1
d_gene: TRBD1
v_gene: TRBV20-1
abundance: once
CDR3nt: TGCAGTGCTAGAAAACAGGGGGCCCTCACTGAAGCTTTCTTT
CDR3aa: CSARKQGALTEAFF

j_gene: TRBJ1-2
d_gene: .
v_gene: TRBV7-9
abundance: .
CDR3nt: TGTGCCAGCAGCCCTAGGACCGAAGGACCGAGAAACTATGGCTACACCTTC
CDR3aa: CASSPRTEGPRNYGYTF

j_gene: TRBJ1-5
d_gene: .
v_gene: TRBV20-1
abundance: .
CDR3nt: TGCAGTGTTAGAGAGGATGGGTATTTATATCAGCCCCAGCATTTT
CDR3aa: CSVREDGYLYQPQHF

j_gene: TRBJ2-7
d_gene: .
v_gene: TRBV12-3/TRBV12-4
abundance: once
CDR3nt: TGTGCCAGCAGTGGGAGTGCCGGGGGCGAGCAGTACTTC
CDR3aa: CASSGSAGGEQYF

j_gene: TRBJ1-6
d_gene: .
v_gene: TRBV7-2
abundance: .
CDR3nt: TGTGCCAGCAGCCCCAGACGAGTGTCATCCCTCCACTTT
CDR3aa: CASSPRRVSSLHF

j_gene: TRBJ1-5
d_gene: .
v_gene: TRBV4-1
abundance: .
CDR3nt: TGCGCCAGCAGCCGACAACCAGGGTTTTATAGCAATCAGCCCCAGCATTTT
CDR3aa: CASSRQPGFYSNQPQHF

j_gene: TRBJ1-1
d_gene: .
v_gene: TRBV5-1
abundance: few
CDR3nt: TGCGCCAGCAGCTTGATGTCCCCGGTTGAAGCTTTCTTT
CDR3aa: CASSLMSPVEAFF

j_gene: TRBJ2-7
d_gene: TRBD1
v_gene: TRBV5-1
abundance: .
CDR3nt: TGCGCCAGCAGAGCCTTTTCCGGGACAGGGACCCACGAGCAGTACTTC
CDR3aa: CASRAFSGTGTHEQYF

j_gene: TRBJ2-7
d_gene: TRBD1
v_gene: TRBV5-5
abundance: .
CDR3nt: TGTGCCAGCAGCCCCCGCCGGACAGGGGGCGCGTACGAGCAGTACTTC
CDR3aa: CASSPRRTGGAYEQYF

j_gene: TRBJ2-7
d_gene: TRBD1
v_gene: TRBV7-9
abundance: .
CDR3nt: TGTGCCAGCAGCTTTTTGAGGGACAGCTACGAGCAGTACTTC
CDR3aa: CASSFLRDSYEQYF

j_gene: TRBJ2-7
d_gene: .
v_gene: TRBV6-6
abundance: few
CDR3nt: TGTGCCAGCAGGAGTCAACCGAGGGTGGGCGAGCAGTACTTC
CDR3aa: CASRSQPRVGEQYF

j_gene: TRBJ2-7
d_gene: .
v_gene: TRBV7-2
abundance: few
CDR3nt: TGTGCCAGCAGCCGGGCCCCCGGAATGGGCGAGCAGTACTTC
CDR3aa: CASSRAPGMGEQYF

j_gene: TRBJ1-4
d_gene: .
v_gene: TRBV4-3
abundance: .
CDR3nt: TGCGCCAGCAGCCAAGGGGTCGGGGGGACTAATGAAAAACTGTTTTTT
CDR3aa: CASSQGVGGTNEKLFF

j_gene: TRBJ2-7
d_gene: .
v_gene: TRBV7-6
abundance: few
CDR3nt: TGTGCCAGCAGCTCCTATAATAGCCGCTCCTACGAGCAGTACTTC
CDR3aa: CASSSYNSRSYEQYF

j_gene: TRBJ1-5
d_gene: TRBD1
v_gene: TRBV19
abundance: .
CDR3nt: TGTGCCAGTAGCGCGACAGGGGGTAGCCAGCCCCAGCATTTT
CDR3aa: CASSATGGSQPQHF

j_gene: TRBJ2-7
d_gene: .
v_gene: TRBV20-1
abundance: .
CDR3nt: TGCAGTGCTAGAAACGGCAGGACCAACGAGCAGTACTTC
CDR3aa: CSARNGRTNEQYF

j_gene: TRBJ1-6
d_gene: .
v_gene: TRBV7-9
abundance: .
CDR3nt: TGTGCCAGCAGCCCCCGGGGGGACCTCCACTTT
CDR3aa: CASSPRGDLHF

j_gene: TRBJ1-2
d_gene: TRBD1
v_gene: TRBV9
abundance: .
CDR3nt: TGTGCCAGCAGCGCCCACGTTCAAACAGGGGATTTTAACTATGGCTACACCTTC
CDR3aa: CASSAHVQTGDFNYGYTF

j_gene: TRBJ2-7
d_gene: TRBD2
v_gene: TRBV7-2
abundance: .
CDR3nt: TGTGCCAGCAGCTTAGAGGGGACTAGCGGCTCCTACGAGCAGTACTTC
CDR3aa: CASSLEGTSGSYEQYF

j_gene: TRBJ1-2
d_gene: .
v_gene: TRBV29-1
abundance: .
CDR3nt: TGCAGCGTTGATAACGCGGGGGTCGGCTACACCTTC
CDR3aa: CSVDNAGVGYTF

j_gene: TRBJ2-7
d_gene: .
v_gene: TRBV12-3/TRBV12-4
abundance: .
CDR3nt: TGTGCCAGCAGTTCCTTTACCCCCTTTGAGCAGTACTTC
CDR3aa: CASSSFTPFEQYF

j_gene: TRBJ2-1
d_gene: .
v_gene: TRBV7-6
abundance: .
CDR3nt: TGTGCCAGCAGCTTACAGCTAGCAAGCTCCTACAATGAGCAGTTCTTC
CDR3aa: CASSLQLASSYNEQFF

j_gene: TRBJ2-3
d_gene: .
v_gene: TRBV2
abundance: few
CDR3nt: TGTGCCAGCGTGCTAACAGGCCCAGATACGCAGTATTTT
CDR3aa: CASVLTGPDTQYF

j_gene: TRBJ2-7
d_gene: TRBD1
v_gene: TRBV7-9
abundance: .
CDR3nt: TGTGCCAGCAGCTTAGCGGCGGGACAGGGGCTGGGTGAGCAGTACTTC
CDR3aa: CASSLAAGQGLGEQYF

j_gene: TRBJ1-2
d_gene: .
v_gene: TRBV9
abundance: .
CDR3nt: TGTGCCAGCAGCGTAGGTTCAGGGACCCGCTATGGCTACACCTTC
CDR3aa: CASSVGSGTRYGYTF

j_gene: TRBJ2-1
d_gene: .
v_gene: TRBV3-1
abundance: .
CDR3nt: TGTGCCAGCAGCCAACAGGGTGGGACCTACAATGAGCAGTTCTTC
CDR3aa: CASSQQGGTYNEQFF

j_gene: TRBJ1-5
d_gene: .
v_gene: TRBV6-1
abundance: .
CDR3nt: TGTGCCACCCTAGCAGGGACAAATAATCAGCCCCAGCATTTT
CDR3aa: CATLAGTNNQPQHF

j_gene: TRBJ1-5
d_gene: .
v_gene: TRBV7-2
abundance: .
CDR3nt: TGTGCCAGCACCAAAGATAGCAATCAGCCCCAGCATTTT
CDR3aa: CASTKDSNQPQHF

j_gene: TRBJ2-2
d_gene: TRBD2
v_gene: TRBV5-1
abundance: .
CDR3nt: TGCGCCAGCAGCTCGGGAGGGACAAACACCGGGGAGCCGTTTTTT
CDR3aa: CASSSGGTNTGEPFF